These 6 T cell receptor beta chains came from one sample sequenced in a study of blood T cells in healthy people across ages. For the second PCR, which ran for 7 to 11 cycles, a sample-barcoded 5' primer and a J-beta primer mix were used. Using its own MiXCR run on the 5' RACE reads, TCRdb lists one record per CDR3 protein. The sample consists of more than 750,000 distinct CDR3 sequences, 25% to 30% of them appearing once. The same specimen was also included in a second study, on T cells of mothers and their children.

Material: blood. These receptors all come from a woman aged 40 to 50 in good health.

This clonotype came up a few times. The V call is TRBV6-2 or TRBV6-3, the J call TRBJ1-5; D remains ambiguous. V was shortened by 8 bases and J by 4 bases, with 15 bases between the two germline ends. Germline CDR1 MNHEY, CDR2 SVGEGT. This CDR3 is 14 amino acids long. CDR3 nucleotide sequence: TGTGCCAGCGCCGGCCCGAGGGAAAATCAGCCCCAGCATTTT. Translation gives CASAGPRENQPQHF.

This clonotype was counted only a few times. The chain's CDR3 is CASRGVGGSYEQYF. The CDR3, as DNA: TGTGCCAGCAGGGGGGTTGGGGGGAGCTACGAGCAGTACTTC. The chain joins TRBV28 to TRBJ2-7; a possible D gene is TRBD2 (6 bases). Germline loops: CDR1 MDHEN, CDR2 SYDVKM. The CDR3 extends over 14 amino acids. Trimming pared 6 bases from V and 3 bases from J, leaving 15 bases between.

Details on this clonotype: A much larger clone sits a single nucleotide away, making a read error possible. The chain is built from TRBV20-1 and TRBJ2-1; 7 nucleotides align to TRBD2. The CDR3 runs to 14 residues. Germline CDR1 and CDR2: DFQATT and SNEGSKA (reference sequence). For the CDR3, the DNA is TGCAGTGCTAGCCCCAGCGGGGATTACAATCAGCAGTTCTTC. It encodes CSASPSGDYNQQFF.

The CDR3 protein is CASSLWGVDTEAFF. Written as DNA, the CDR3 is TGTGCCAGCAGCTTATGGGGCGTGGACACTGAAGCTTTCTTT. This chain uses TRBV7-2 with TRBJ1-1, with a tentative D call TRBD1 (5 bases). The CDR3 has 14 amino acids. Per germline, CDR1 SGHTA and CDR2 FQGNSA. Between the trimmed V and J ends, which lost 2 bases and 3 bases, there was a span of 10 bases.

A remark on this clonotype: The germline gene is not matched at one end of the junction; a read error may be the cause. This rearrangement joins TRBV28 to TRBJ1-1; D ambiguous. CDR3 length: 13 amino acids. Germline V gives CDR1 MDHEN, CDR2 SYDVKM. CDR3 sequence reads: CTSSAQLNTEAFF. The CDR3 DNA sequence: TGTACCAGCAGCGCTCAACTGAACACTGAAGCTTTCTTT.

The chain has TRBV20-1 and TRBJ2-2; 9 nucleotides match TRBD2. The CDR3 covers 19 residues. The V gene end was trimmed by 0 bases and the J gene end by 0 bases; junction bases not matched to a gene: 11. From germline, CDR1 is DFQATT and CDR2 SNEGSKA (reference sequence). Written as DNA, the CDR3 is TGCAGTGCTAGAGATTCCGCTAGCGGGGTCGTCGCGAACACCGGGGAGCTGTTTTTT. This translates into CSARDSASGVVANTGELFF.